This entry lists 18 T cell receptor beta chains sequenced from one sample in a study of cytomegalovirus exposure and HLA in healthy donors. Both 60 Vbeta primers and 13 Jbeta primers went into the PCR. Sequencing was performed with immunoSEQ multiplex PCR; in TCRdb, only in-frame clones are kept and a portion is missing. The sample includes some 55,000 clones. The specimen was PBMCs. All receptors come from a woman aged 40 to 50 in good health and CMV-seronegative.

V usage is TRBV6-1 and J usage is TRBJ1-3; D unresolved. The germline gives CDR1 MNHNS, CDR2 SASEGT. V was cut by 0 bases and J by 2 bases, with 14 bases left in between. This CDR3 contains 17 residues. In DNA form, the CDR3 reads TGTGCCAGCAGTGAAGCTTTAGGCAGGTCTACTGGAAACACCATATATTTT. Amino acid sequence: CASSEALGRSTGNTIYF.

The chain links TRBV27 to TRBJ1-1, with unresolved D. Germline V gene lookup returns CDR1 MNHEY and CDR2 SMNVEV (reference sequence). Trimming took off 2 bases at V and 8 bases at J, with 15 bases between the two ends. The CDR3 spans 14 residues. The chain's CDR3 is CASSLPPPSREAFF. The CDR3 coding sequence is TGTGCCAGCAGTTTACCTCCCCCTAGCAGGGAAGCTTTCTTT.

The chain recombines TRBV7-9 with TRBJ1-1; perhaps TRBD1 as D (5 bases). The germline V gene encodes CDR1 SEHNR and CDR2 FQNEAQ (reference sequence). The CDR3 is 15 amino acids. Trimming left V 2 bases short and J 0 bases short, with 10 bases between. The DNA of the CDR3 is TGTGCCAGCAGCTTAACCTCAGGGCTGAACACTGAAGCTTTCTTT. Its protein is CASSLTSGLNTEAFF.

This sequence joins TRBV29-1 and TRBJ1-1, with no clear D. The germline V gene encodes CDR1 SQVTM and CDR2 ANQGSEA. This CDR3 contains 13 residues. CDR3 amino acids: CSFVKLDGTEAFF. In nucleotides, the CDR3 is TGCAGTTTCGTGAAACTTGATGGCACTGAAGCTTTCTTT.

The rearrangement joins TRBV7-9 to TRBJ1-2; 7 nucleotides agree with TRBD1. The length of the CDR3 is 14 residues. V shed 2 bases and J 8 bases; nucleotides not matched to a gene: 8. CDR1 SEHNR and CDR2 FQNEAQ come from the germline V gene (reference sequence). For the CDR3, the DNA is TGTGCCAGCAGCTTATCCTGGGACAGCCCGGGCTACACCTTC. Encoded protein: CASSLSWDSPGYTF.

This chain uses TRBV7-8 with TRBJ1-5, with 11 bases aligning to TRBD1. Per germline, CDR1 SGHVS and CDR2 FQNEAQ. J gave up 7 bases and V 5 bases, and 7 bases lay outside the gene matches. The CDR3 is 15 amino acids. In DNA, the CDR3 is TGTGCCAGCAGCCCCCAAGGGACAGGGGGGCAGCCCCAGCATTTT. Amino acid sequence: CASSPQGTGGQPQHF.

CDR3 coding DNA: TGCAGCGTTGGACCGGGACAGGGAGAATTCTATGGCTACACCTTC. Amino acid sequence: CSVGPGQGEFYGYTF. J is TRBJ1-2 and V is TRBV29-1, with TRBD1 identical over 9 bases. Germline V CDR1 and CDR2: SQVTM, ANQGSEA. Trimming removed 4 bases from V and 4 bases from J; junction bases left unmatched: 10. This CDR3 is built from 15 residues.

The CDR3 DNA reads TGTGCCAGTAGTAGCGCCGCGGGTCGGCTCAATGAGCAGTTCTTC. It codes for CASSSAAGRLNEQFF. The chain couples TRBV19 to TRBJ2-1; D might be TRBD2 (5 bases). The ends were cut back, 4 bases at V and 6 bases at J, with 16 bases in the middle. This CDR3 has 15 amino acids. Looked up from germline, CDR1 is LNHDA and CDR2 is SQIVND (reference sequence).

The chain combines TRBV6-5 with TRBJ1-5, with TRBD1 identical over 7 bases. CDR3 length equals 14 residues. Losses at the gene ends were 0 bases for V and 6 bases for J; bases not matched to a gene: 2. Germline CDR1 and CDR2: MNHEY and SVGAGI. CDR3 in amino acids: CASSYSGQAQPQHF. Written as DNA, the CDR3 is TGTGCCAGCAGTTACTCAGGACAGGCTCAGCCCCAGCATTTT.

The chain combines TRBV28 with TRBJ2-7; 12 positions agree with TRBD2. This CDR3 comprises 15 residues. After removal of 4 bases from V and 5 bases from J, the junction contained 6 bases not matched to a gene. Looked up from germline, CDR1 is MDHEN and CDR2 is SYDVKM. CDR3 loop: CASSSSGGAPDEQYF. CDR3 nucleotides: TGTGCCAGCAGTTCTAGCGGGGGGGCCCCCGACGAGCAGTACTTC.

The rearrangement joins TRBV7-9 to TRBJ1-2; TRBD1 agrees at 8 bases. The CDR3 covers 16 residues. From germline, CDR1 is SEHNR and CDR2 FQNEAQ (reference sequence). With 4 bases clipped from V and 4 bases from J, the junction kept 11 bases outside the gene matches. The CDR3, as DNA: TGTGCCAGCAGCTCGGACAGGGACCGGGCTTCCTATGGCTACACCTTC. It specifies CASSSDRDRASYGYTF.

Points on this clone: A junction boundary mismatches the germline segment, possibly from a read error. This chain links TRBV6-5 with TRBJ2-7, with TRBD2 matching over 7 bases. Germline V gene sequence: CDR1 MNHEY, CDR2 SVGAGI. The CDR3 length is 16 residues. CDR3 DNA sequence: TGTGCCAGCAGTAACTCGGGAGGAGCTGGAATAGACGAGCAGTACTTC. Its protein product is CASSNSGGAGIDEQYF.

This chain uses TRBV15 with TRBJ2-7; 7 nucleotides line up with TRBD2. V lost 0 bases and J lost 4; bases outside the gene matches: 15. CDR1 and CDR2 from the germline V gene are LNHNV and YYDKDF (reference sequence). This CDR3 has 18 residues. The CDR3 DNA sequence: TGTGCCACCAGCAGAGATGGAGGTGCGGGAGAAAATCAATACGAGCAGTACTTC. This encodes CATSRDGGAGENQYEQYF. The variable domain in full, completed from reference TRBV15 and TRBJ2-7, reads DAMVIQNPRYQVTQFGKPVTLSCSQTLNHNVMYWYQQKSSQAPKLLFHYYDKDFNNEADTPDNFQSRRPNTSFCFLDIRSPGLGDTAMYLCATSRDGGAGENQYEQYFGPGTRLTVT.

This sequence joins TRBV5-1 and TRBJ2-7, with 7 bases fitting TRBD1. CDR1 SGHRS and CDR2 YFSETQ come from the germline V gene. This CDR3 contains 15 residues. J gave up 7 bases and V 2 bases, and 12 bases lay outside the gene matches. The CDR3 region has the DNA TGCGCCAGCAGCTTAACAGGGGACCCCTATCGGGAGCAGTACTTC. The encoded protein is CASSLTGDPYREQYF.

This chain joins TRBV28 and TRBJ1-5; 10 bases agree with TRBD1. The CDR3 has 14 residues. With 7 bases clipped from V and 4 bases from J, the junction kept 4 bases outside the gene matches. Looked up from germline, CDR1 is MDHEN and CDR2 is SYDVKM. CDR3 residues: CASTLGQGNQPQHF. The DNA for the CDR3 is TGTGCCAGCACCTTGGGACAGGGGAATCAGCCCCAGCATTTT.

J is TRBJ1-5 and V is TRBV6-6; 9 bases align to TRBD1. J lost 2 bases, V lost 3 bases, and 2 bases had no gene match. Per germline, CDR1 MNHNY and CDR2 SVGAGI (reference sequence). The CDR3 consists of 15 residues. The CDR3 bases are TGTGCCAGCAGTTATCGGACAGGGGGCAATCAGCCCCAGCATTTT. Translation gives CASSYRTGGNQPQHF.

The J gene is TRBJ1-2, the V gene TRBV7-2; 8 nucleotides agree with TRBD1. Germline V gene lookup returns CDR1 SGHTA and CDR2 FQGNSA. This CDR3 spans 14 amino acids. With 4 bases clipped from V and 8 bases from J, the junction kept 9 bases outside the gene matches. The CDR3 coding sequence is TGTGCCAGCAGCTCCGCGGACAGGGTTGACGGCTACACCTTC. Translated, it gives CASSSADRVDGYTF. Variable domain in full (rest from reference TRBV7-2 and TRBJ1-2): GAGVSQSPSNKVTEKGKDVELRCDPISGHTALYWYRQSLGQGLEFLIYFQGNSAPDKSGLPSDRFSAERTGGSVSTLTIQRTQQEDSAVYLCASSSADRVDGYTFGSGTRLTVV.

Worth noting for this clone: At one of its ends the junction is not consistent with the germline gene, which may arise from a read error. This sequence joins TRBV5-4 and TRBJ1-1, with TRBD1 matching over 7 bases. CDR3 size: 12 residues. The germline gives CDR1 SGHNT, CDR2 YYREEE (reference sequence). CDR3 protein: CASTRGLSEDFF. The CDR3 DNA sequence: TGTGCCAGCACAAGGGGGCTGTCTGAAGATTTCTTT.